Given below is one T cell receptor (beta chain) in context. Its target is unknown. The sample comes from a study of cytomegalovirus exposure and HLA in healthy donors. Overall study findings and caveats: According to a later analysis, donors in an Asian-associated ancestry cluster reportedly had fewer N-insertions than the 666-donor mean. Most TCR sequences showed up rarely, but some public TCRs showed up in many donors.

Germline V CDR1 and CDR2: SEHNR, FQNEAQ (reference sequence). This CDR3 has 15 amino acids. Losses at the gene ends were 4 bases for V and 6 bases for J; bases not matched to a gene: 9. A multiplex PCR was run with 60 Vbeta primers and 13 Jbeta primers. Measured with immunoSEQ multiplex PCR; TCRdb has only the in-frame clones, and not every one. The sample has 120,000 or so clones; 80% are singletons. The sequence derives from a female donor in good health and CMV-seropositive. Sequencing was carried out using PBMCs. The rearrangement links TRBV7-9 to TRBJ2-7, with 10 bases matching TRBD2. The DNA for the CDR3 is TGTGCCAGCAGCTCCACAGGTAGCGGGGGGAGCGAGCAGTACTTC. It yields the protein CASSSTGSGGSEQYF.